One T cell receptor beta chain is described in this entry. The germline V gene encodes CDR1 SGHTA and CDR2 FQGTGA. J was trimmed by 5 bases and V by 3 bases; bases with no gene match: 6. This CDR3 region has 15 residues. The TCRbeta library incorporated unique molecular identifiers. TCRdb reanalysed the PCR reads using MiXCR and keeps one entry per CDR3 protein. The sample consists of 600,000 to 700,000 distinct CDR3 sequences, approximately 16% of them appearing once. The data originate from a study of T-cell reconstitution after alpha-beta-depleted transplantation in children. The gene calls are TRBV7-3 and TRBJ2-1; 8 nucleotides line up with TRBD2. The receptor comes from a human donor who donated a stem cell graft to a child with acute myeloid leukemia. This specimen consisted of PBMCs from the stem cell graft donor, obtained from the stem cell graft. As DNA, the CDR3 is TGTGCCAGCAGCTTCGTAGCGGGACGTCACAATGAGCAGTTCTTC. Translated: CASSFVAGRHNEQFF.